Below are 20 T cell receptor beta chains sequenced from a single sample in a study of blood T cell repertoires in COVID-19. Data came from immunoSEQ multiplex PCR; TCRdb stores just in-frame clones and leaves some out. This sample has under 250,000 clones, with less than 90% found just once. Input material: peripheral blood. The receptor source for this set is a man aged 35 to 55 with acute or convalescent COVID-19.

The chain carries TRBV27 and TRBJ1-5; the D is unclear. V was clipped by 3 bases and J by 4 bases, with 13 bases between them. This CDR3 has 15 amino acids. Germline CDR1 is MNHEY and CDR2 is SMNVEV (reference sequence). This CDR3 reads CASSLNSFRNQPQHF. CDR3 sequence (DNA): TGTGCCAGCAGTTTGAACAGTTTTCGGAATCAGCCCCAGCATTTT.

The chain uses TRBV19 and TRBJ2-6, with D maybe TRBD2 (6 bases). The germline V and J ends were trimmed by 7 bases and 0 bases, with 13 bases remaining between them. Per germline, CDR1 LNHDA and CDR2 SQIVND (reference sequence). The CDR3 is 16 residues long. In nucleotides, the CDR3 is TGTGCCAGTAATTCGGGGGTGGTCTCTGGGGCCAACGTCCTGACTTTC. Translation: CASNSGVVSGANVLTF.

V usage is TRBV15 and J usage is TRBJ1-4, with a possible D match to TRBD1 (5 bases). CDR3 length: 14 residues. The V gene's germline CDR1 is LNHNV and CDR2 YYDKDF (reference sequence). V was pared by 5 bases and J by 6 bases, with 13 bases between. The CDR3 sequence: CATSDRDWDEKLFF. The CDR3 coding sequence is TGTGCCACCAGCGACCGGGACTGGGATGAAAAACTGTTTTTT. The variable domain in full, completed from reference TRBV15 and TRBJ1-4, reads DAMVIQNPRYQVTQFGKPVTLSCSQTLNHNVMYWYQQKSSQAPKLLFHYYDKDFNNEADTPDNFQSRRPNTSFCFLDIRSPGLGDTAMYLCATSDRDWDEKLFFGSGTQLSVL.

This clone showed up just once. V gene TRBV7-2 combines with J gene TRBJ2-3; TRBD2 is a possible D gene (5 bases). The CDR3 has 15 residues. Germline V gene sequence: CDR1 SGHTA, CDR2 FQGNSA. Trimming took 5 bases from V and 0 from J, leaving 12 bases between them. The CDR3 sequence is CASSASRTSTDTQYF. The CDR3 DNA sequence: TGTGCCAGCAGCGCTAGCAGAACTAGCACAGATACGCAGTATTTT. Filled out from reference TRBV7-2 and TRBJ2-3, the complete variable domain reads GAGVSQSPSNKVTEKGKDVELRCDPISGHTALYWYRQSLGQGLEFLIYFQGNSAPDKSGLPSDRFSAERTGGSVSTLTIQRTQQEDSAVYLCASSASRTSTDTQYFGPGTRLTVL.

This chain joins TRBV20-1 and TRBJ2-5, with TRBD2 as a possible D gene (5 bases). The CDR3 extends over 15 amino acids. The V end lost 3 bases, the J end lost 5 bases, and 19 bases lay between the germline ends. Germline V CDR1 and CDR2: DFQATT, SNEGSKA (reference sequence). The CDR3 nucleotides read TGCAGTGCTAGTTATAGAGGGCCGGGCAGGGAGACCCAGTACTTC. Protein product: CSASYRGPGRETQYF.

In its sample, this clone was seen once. In nucleotides, the CDR3 is TGCGCCAGCAGCCAAGGCAGGAGAGGGACAGATACGCAGTATTTT. Protein sequence: CASSQGRRGTDTQYF. The gene calls are TRBV4-3 and TRBJ2-3; possible D gene TRBD2, 5 bases. Germline V CDR1 and CDR2: LGHNA, YSLEER. This CDR3 contains 15 residues. Trimming pared 1 base from V and 3 bases from J, leaving 11 bases between.

The CDR3 bases are TGTGCCAGCAGCTTCGAGGGAAACACTGAAGCTTTCTTT. Its protein product is CASSFEGNTEAFF. V and J are TRBV11-3 and TRBJ1-1; D remains ambiguous. This CDR3 has 13 residues. The germline CDR1 and CDR2 sequences are SGHNT and YENEEA. The germline V and J ends were trimmed by 3 bases and 2 bases, with 7 bases remaining between them.

This chain connects TRBV6-4 to TRBJ1-5, with TRBD1 as a possible D gene (6 bases). The V gene's germline CDR1 is MRHNA and CDR2 SNTAGT. Trimming took off 8 bases at V and 4 bases at J, with 18 bases between the two ends. This CDR3 contains 15 residues. The CDR3 DNA reads TGTGCCAGCCATAAGGAGGGGGGGCATAATCAGCCCCAGCATTTT. This sequence encodes CASHKEGGHNQPQHF.

The chain joins TRBV9 to TRBJ2-3, with 7 bases aligning to TRBD2. CDR3 length: 16 residues. V lost 0 bases, J lost 0 bases, and 4 bases stayed unmatched. CDR1 and CDR2 (germline): SGDLS, YYNGEE. DNA of the CDR3: TGTGCCAGCAGCGTAGGAGTCGGGGGGAGCACAGATACGCAGTATTTT. It translates to CASSVGVGGSTDTQYF.

The chain uses TRBV19 and TRBJ2-2; TRBD2 aligns across 11 bases. Per the germline V gene, CDR1 is LNHDA and CDR2 is SQIVND (reference sequence). V lost 5 bases and J lost 7; bases outside the gene matches: 9. The CDR3 has 16 residues. DNA for the CDR3: TGTGCCAGTAGTCCCTTAGCGGGAGGGCCTGTCGGGGAGCTGTTTTTT. Residues: CASSPLAGGPVGELFF.

The chain recombines TRBV5-1 with TRBJ1-1; no clear D gene. The germline V gene has CDR1 SGHRS and CDR2 YFSETQ. V lost 0 bases and J 4 bases, leaving 4 bases between the germline ends. The CDR3 runs to 12 residues. The chain's CDR3 is CASSLVGTEAFF. CDR3 sequence (DNA): TGCGCCAGCAGCTTGGTCGGCACTGAAGCTTTCTTT.

The V gene is TRBV4-1, the J gene TRBJ2-2; no clear D. The CDR3 runs 14 residues. Germline V CDR1 and CDR2: MGHRA, YSYEKL. The ends were cut back, 2 bases at V and 1 base at J, with 5 bases in the middle. This CDR3 is CASSQQENTGELFF. DNA for the CDR3: TGCGCCAGCAGCCAACAGGAGAACACCGGGGAGCTGTTTTTT.

The CDR3 reads CASSLEGTGGPYGYTF. In nucleotides, the CDR3 is TGTGCCAGCAGTTTAGAGGGGACAGGGGGGCCCTATGGCTACACCTTC. The chain couples TRBV27 to TRBJ1-2; 11 bases fit TRBD1. The CDR3 extends over 16 amino acids. Per the germline V gene, CDR1 is MNHEY and CDR2 is SMNVEV (reference sequence). V shed 2 bases, J shed 4 bases, and the junction held 6 bases outside the gene matches.

The rearrangement joins TRBV7-3 to TRBJ2-2; 11 nucleotides align to TRBD1. The CDR3 spans 15 residues. With V trimmed by 3 bases and J by 5 bases, 2 bases remained unmatched. CDR1 is SGHTA, CDR2 FQGTGA, per germline. The CDR3 sequence is CASSFGTGGTGELFF. The CDR3 nucleotides read TGTGCCAGCAGCTTCGGGACAGGGGGAACCGGGGAGCTGTTTTTT.

The chain couples TRBV9 to TRBJ2-7; the match to TRBD1 covers 7 bases. Germline assignment: CDR1 SGDLS and CDR2 YYNGEE. There are 14 residues in the CDR3. V trimming: 2 bases; J trimming: 4 bases; junction bases outside the gene matches: 6. CDR3 loop: CASSVGQSPYEQYF. The CDR3 bases are TGTGCCAGCAGCGTGGGACAGTCCCCTTACGAGCAGTACTTC. The full variable domain, its missing parts supplied by reference TRBV9 and TRBJ2-7, is DSGVTQTPKHLITATGQRVTLRCSPRSGDLSVYWYQQSLDQGLQFLIQYYNGEERAKGNILERFSAQQFPDLHSELNLSSLELGDSALYFCASSVGQSPYEQYFGPGTRLTVT.

V is TRBV11-3 and J is TRBJ2-1, with 15 bases matching TRBD2. Looked up from germline, CDR1 is SGHNT and CDR2 is YENEEA. The CDR3 length is 17 residues. V gave up 2 bases and J gave up 7 bases; unmatched junction bases: 6. In nucleotides, the CDR3 is TGTGCCAGCAGCTTACCACTTGGGACTAGCGGGAGGAATGAGCAGTTCTTC. Its protein product is CASSLPLGTSGRNEQFF.

This clone has only a few counts. The chain carries TRBV11-1 and TRBJ2-1; D perhaps matches TRBD2 (6 bases). Looked up from germline, CDR1 is SGHAT and CDR2 is FQDESV (reference sequence). V lost 5 bases and J lost 2, with 13 bases in between. This CDR3 comprises 15 residues. CDR3 loop: CASSPRGLPYNEQFF. The CDR3 DNA sequence: TGTGCCAGCAGCCCTCGGGGACTTCCCTACAATGAGCAGTTCTTC.

The chain employs TRBV3-1 (or the pseudogene TRBV3-2) and TRBJ1-3; D is uncertain. The V gene lost 6 bases and the J gene lost 7 bases, with 16 bases spanning the gap. This CDR3 is built from 14 residues. Germline V CDR1 and CDR2: LGHDT, YNNKEL (reference sequence). The CDR3 DNA sequence: TGTGCCAGCAGTCCCGGACCGGGGTTTAACACCATATATTTT. Its translation: CASSPGPGFNTIYF.

The V and J genes are TRBV25-1 and TRBJ1-1, with D perhaps matching TRBD1 (5 bases). Trimming took off 7 bases at V and 5 bases at J, with 14 bases between the two ends. This CDR3 has 13 residues. The germline V gene has CDR1 MGHDK and CDR2 SYGVNS. In nucleotides, the CDR3 is TGTGCCAGCATGGGGGGGATTGGGACTGAAGCTTTCTTT. This gives the protein CASMGGIGTEAFF.

The J gene is TRBJ2-7, the V gene TRBV7-6, with D tentatively TRBD2 (5 bases). The CDR3 contains 14 residues. Germline V gene data show CDR1 as SGHVS and CDR2 as FNYEAQ. V was trimmed by 6 bases and J by 6 bases, leaving 18 bases between them. CDR3: CASSAETSMGEQYF. The CDR3 DNA reads TGTGCCAGCAGTGCGGAAACTAGTATGGGCGAGCAGTACTTC. The whole variable domain, filled in from reference TRBV7-6 and TRBJ2-7, reads GAGVSQSPRYKVTKRGQDVALRCDPISGHVSLYWYRQALGQGPEFLTYFNYEAQQDKSGLPNDRFSAERPEGSISTLTIQRTEQRDSAMYRCASSAETSMGEQYFGPGTRLTVT.